This paragraph reports one T cell receptor (beta chain). This clonotype was detected a few times. This receptor's antigen is unknown. No base qualities exist here, and no much larger clone lies one base off it. The germline V end is reduced by 6 bases and the J end by 2 bases; junction bases left unmatched: 6. The CDR1 and CDR2 encoded by the germline V gene are ENHRY and SYGVKD. Counted from cysteine to phenylalanine, this CDR3 has 16 amino acids. Just the 48-base CDR3 DNA is kept, in frame starting at base 1. This sample is drawn from a study of T cell repertoires in cytomegalovirus infection (dated by TCRdb to between 2018 and 2020). For the study in its entirety: Peptide stimulations targeted recently identified HLA-C-restricted CMV epitopes, whose presentation resists viral immunomodulation, together with well-studied HLA-B-restricted epitopes. Donor HLA type was relevant to the analysis, as public TCR beta signatures indicated carriage of CMV infection together with the matching HLA type. Beyond this particular receptor, the publication reports: Carriers of CMV infection plus the relevant HLA type were discriminated by the cumulative frequency of public TCR beta family members in the study cohort and in an independent roughly 340-donor cohort. The ex vivo response was dominated by HLA-C-restricted CMV-specific TCR beta clonotypes, and the single most frequent clonotype in two of eight donors was supplied by these HLA-C-restricted clonotypes.

The sample's treatment or condition, from its label and the paper: in vitro stimulation with specific CMV peptide epitopes to enrich CMV-specific T cells. TCRdb shows the sequencer as Illumina HiSeq 1500. The public reads were reanalyzed by TCRdb: fastp trimming at Q25, MiXCR alignment, in-frame beta chains only. Identical CDR3 proteins give one entry, which carries the most common genes and DNA. The sample records fewer than 350,000 distinct CDR3 sequences, almost 30% of which are singletons. Around 20% of the sample rests with the top ten. The sequences come from cultured PBMCs, collected from culture after CMV antigen stimulation. The chain uses TRBV10-3 and TRBJ2-2; 10 central nucleotides agree with TRBD1. The sequence came from a human donor in good health (CMV status not recorded). Some clones in this sample may be carry-over from other donors' samples. Read as DNA, the sequence is TGTGCCATCAGGCTAGGGACAGGGGCAAACACCGGGGAGCTGTTTTTT. The translation is CAIRLGTGANTGELFF.